This paragraph reports one T cell receptor beta chain. Its specificity is unknown. The record originates from a study of metastatic and nonmetastatic thyroid tumors. Study-wide context: Samples came from malignant and benign thyroid patients, and repertoires were compared across blood and tumor or nodule tissue.

Study-level results: Benign nodules were reported to have significantly lower TCR beta diversity than malignant thyroid tumors, in blood and tumor.

Patients had received no treatment of any kind before thyroid surgery. CDR3 size: 12 residues. Trimming removed 5 bases at V and 4 bases at J, with 8 bases between. Per the study methods: Clinicopathological groups differed in CDR3, with these differences serving to build a distant-metastasis classifier for papillary thyroid cancer. MiXCR was used by TCRdb to re-call the PCR reads. In this record, the V and J calls reflect TCRdb's handling and not the investigators' own analysis. The repertoire has tens of thousands of clones, about 4% of them found once; the top ten carry about 21%. Material for sequencing was blood. This sequence originates from a female donor with papillary thyroid cancer or a benign thyroid nodule (not recorded which). Some clones in this sample may be carry-over from other donors' samples. The chain has TRBV12-3 or TRBV12-4 and TRBJ1-1; D uncertain. In nucleotides, the CDR3 is TGTGCCAGCAGTGATTCGAGCACTGAAGCTTTCTTT. Its translation: CASSDSSTEAFF.